Given below is one T cell receptor (beta chain) in context. These data originate in a study of blood T cell repertoires in COVID-19. For the study at large: The United States, Italy and Spain provided the acute and convalescent COVID-19 samples. The cDNA or gDNA used as material had been derived from T cells, B-cell-depleted T cells, or PBMCs.

As handled by the study authors: Amplification of reference gene primers provided the estimated nucleated cell counts. Assay used: immunoSEQ multiplex PCR; TCRdb lists only in-frame clones, some missing. V and J calls and clone size are copied from that table; D and trimming were computed from the DNA. The repertoire consists of 250,000 to 300,000 clones, with around 83% occurring once and the leading ten covering about 4%. The CDR3 extends over 14 amino acids. Trimming left V 6 bases short and J 4 bases short, with 12 bases between. CDR1 is MNHEY and CDR2 is SVGAGI in the germline V gene. This TCR was sampled from a man aged 18 to 29 with active or convalescent COVID-19. The J gene is TRBJ2-2, the V gene TRBV6-5, with a possible D match to TRBD1 (6 bases). The specimen sequenced was peripheral blood. The CDR3 loop is CASSGQISTGELFF. In DNA form, the CDR3 reads TGTGCCAGCAGCGGACAGATCTCCACCGGGGAGCTGTTTTTT.